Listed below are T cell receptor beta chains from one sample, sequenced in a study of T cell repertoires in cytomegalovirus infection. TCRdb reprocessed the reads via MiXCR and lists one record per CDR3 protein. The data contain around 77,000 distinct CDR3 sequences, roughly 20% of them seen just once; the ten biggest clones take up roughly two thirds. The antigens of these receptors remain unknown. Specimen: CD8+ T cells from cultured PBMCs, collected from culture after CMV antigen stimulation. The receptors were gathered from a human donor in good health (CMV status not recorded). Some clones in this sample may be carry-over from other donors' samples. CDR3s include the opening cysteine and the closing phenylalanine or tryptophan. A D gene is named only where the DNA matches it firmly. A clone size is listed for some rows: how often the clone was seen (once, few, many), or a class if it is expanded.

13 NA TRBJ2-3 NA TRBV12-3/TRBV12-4 TGTGCCAGCAGTTTAGCTAGCACAGATACGCAGTATTTT CASSLASTDTQYF
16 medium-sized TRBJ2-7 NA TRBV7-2 TGTGCCATACACCCGGGCGAAGGTGGGGTCCCCTACGAGCAGTACTTC CAIHPGEGGVPYEQYF
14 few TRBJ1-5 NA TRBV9 TGTGCCAGCAGCCAAACAGGGATAGGACAGCCCCAGCATTTT CASSQTGIGQPQHF
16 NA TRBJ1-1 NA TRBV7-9 TGTGCCAGCACCAAGATTAAGTGGGGGCTCGACACTGAAGCTTTCTTT CASTKIKWGLDTEAFF
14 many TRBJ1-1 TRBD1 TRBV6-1 TGTGCCAGCACCGAGACAGGGGTCAGCACTGAAGCTTTCTTT CASTETGVSTEAFF
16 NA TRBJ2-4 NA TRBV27 TGTGCCAGCAGGCCCATAACAGGGTTAGCCAAAAACATTCAGTACTTC CASRPITGLAKNIQYF
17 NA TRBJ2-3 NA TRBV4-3 TGCGCCAGCAGCCAAGAAATTAGGCAGGGGAGGACAGATACGCAGTATTTT CASSQEIRQGRTDTQYF
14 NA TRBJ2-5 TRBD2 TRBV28 TGTGCCAGCAGCCTCCCCGGGGGGCAAGAGACCCAGTACTTC CASSLPGGQETQYF
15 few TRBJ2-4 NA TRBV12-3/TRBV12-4 TGTGCCAGCAGTTTCGGACCGCTAGCCAAAAACATTCAGTACTTC CASSFGPLAKNIQYF
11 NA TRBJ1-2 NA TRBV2 TGTGCCCAAAGGCTTAGCTATGGCTACACCTTC CAQRLSYGYTF
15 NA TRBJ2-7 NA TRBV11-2 TGTGCCAGCAGCTTTGGAAGGGCAGTTACCTACGAGCAGTACTTC CASSFGRAVTYEQYF
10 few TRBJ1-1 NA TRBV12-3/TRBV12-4 TGTGCCAGCAGTCCTCGGGACACGCTCTTT CASSPRDTLF
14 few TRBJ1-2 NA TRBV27 TGTGCCAGCAGTCGACCGGGGGGAGAGACCGGCTACACCTTC CASSRPGGETGYTF
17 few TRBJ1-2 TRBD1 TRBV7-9 TGTGCCAGCAGCTCGTTCCGGGACAGGGGAGTTAGCTATGGCTACACCTTC CASSSFRDRGVSYGYTF
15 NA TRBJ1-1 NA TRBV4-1 TGCGCCAGCAGCCAAGCGTTGACAGCGGCCACTGAAGCTTTCTTT CASSQALTAATEAFF
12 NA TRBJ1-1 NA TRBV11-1 TGTGCCAGCAGGTCCGACAGGACCCAAGCTTTCTTT CASRSDRTQAFF
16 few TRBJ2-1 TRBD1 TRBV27 TGTGCCAGCAGCCTTCTCACAGGGGGTGGCTACAATGAGCAGTTCTTC CASSLLTGGGYNEQFF
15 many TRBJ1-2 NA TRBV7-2 TGTGCCAGCAGCTTAGGACTGGGCCTTAACTATGGCTACACCTTC CASSLGLGLNYGYTF
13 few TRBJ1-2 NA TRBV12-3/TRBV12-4 TGTGCCAGCAGCCTACAGATCAACTATGGCTACACCTTC CASSLQINYGYTF
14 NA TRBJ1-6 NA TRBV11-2 TGTGCCAGCAGCTTAGATCTGGCAGGTTCACCCCTCCACTTT CASSLDLAGSPLHF
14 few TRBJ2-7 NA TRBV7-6 TGTGCCAGCAGCGAAGCACCTGGGTTCTACGAGCAGTACTTC CASSEAPGFYEQYF
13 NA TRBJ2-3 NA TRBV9 TGTGCCAGCAGCGTCGACAGCACAGATACGCAGTATTTT CASSVDSTDTQYF
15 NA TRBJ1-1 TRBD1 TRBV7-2 TGTGCCAGCAGCTTTTCCGGACAGGGGAGGACTGAAGCTTTCTTT CASSFSGQGRTEAFF
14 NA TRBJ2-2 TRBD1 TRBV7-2 TGTGCCAGCAGTCCTACTACAGGGGAAGGGGAGCTGTTTTTT CASSPTTGEGELFF
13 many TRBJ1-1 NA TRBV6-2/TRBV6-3 TGTGCCAGCAGTTACGAAGTGACCACTGAAGCTTTCTTT CASSYEVTTEAFF
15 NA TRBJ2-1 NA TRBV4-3 TGCGCCAGCAGCCAAGATCGAGTCAGCCGCAATGAGCAGTTCTTC CASSQDRVSRNEQFF
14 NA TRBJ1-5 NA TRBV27 TGTGCCAGCAGTTTTTCGGGGGCAGGGCAGCCCCAGCATTTT CASSFSGAGQPQHF
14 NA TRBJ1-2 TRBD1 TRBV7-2 TGTGCCAGCAGCGGAGGGACAGCTCTAGGTGGCTACACCTTC CASSGGTALGGYTF
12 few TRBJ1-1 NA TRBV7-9 TGTGCCAGCAGCTTAGCAGGGTATGGAGCTTTCTTT CASSLAGYGAFF
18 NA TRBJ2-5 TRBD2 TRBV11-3 TGTGCCAGCAGCCAAAGGTCCGGACTAGCGGAAATCCAAGAGACCCAGTACTTC CASSQRSGLAEIQETQYF
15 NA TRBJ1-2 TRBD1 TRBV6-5 TGTGCCAGCAGCCTGACAGGGGGCGAATACTATGGCTACACCTTC CASSLTGGEYYGYTF
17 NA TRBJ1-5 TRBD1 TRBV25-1 TGTGCCAGCAGTGAAAATTTAGGGACAGGGAGTGATCAGCCCCAGCATTTT CASSENLGTGSDQPQHF
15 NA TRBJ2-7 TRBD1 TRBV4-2 TGTGCCAGCAGCGCCCGGACAGGGACAGCCTACGAGCAGTACTTC CASSARTGTAYEQYF
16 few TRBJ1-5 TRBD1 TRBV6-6 TGTGCCAGCAATCGGGACAGGGTTATCAGCAATCAGCCCCAGCATTTT CASNRDRVISNQPQHF
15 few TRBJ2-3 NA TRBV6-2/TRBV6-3 TGTGCCAGCAGGCCAGCTAGGGAGCGAACAGATACGCAGTATTTT CASRPARERTDTQYF
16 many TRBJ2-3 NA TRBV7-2 TGTGCCAGCAGCCCATGGACTTTACTTAGCACAGATACGCAGTATTTT CASSPWTLLSTDTQYF
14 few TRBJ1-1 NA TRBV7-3 TGTGCCAGCAGCTTAATTCGGACGGGCACTGAAGCTTTCTTT CASSLIRTGTEAFF
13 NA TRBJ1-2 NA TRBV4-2 TGTGCCAGCAGCCAACGGTCAAGTGATGGCTACACCTTC CASSQRSSDGYTF
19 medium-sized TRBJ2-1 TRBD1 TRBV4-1 TGCGCCAGCAGCCAAGCGTACCGACAGGGGGCGGGTTCCTACAATGAGCAGTTCTTC CASSQAYRQGAGSYNEQFF
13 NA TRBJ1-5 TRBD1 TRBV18 TGTGCCAGCTCACCGGACAGGGGCCAGCCCCAGCATTTT CASSPDRGQPQHF
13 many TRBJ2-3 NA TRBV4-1 TGCGCCAGCAGCCAAGATTGGGTTGACACGCAGTATTTT CASSQDWVDTQYF
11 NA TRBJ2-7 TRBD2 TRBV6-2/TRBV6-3 TGTGCCGTTGCTAGCGGGTACGAGCAGTACTTC CAVASGYEQYF
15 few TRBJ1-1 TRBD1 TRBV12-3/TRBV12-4 TGTGCCAGCAGTTCGTACAGGGGGCGAAGTACTGAAGCTTTCTTT CASSSYRGRSTEAFF
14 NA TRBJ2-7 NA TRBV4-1 TGCGCCAGCAGCCAAGAACCGGGCACCTACGAGCAGTACTTC CASSQEPGTYEQYF
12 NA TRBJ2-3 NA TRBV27 TGTGCCAGCAGTTACAGCCCTGATCATCAGTATTTT CASSYSPDHQYF
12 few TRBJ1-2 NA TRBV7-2 TGTGCCAGCAGCTTACAGGGCTATGGCTACACCTTC CASSLQGYGYTF
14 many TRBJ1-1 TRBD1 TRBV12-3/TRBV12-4 TGTGCCAGCAGGCTCAAGGGGGCTATTAGTGAAGCTTTCTTT CASRLKGAISEAFF
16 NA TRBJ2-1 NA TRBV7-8 TGTGCCAGCAGCTTAGATCTGAGGCGTTCCTACAATGAGCAGTTCTTC CASSLDLRRSYNEQFF
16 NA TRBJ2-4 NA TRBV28 TGTGCCAGCAGTTTATTCCAGGGACTCTCCAAAAACATTCAGTACTTC CASSLFQGLSKNIQYF
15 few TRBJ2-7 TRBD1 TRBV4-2 TGTGCCAGCAGCCAAGGGACTGGGACAGCCTACGAGCAGTACTTC CASSQGTGTAYEQYF
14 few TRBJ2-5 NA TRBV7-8 TGTGCCAGCAGCGCACCCGGGGACCTCGAGACCCAGTACTTC CASSAPGDLETQYF
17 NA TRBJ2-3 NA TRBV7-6 TGTGCCAGCAGCTTAGTGTCTAGCGACTATTACACAGATACGCAGTATTTT CASSLVSSDYYTDTQYF
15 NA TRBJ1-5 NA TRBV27 TGTGCCAGCAGTTCCGACACCGGGGGCAGGCAGCCCCAGCATTTT CASSSDTGGRQPQHF